The next 17 T cell receptor beta chains were all read from a single sample in a study of vaccination effects on CD4 cells after COVID-19. Assay used: immunoSEQ multiplex PCR; TCRdb lists only in-frame clones, some missing. The sample carries about 65,000 clones, around 69% recorded once. No antigens are known for them. ViraFEST assay sequencing came after antigen-specific CD4+ T cells were expanded with viral peptide pools. Scientists isolated CD4+ T cells after an approximately ten-day culture period ended. None of the vaccinated had previously contracted SARS-CoV-2, and their nucleocapsid antibodies tested negative. The sample was CD4+ T cells from PBMCs cultured with HCoV-NL63 spike peptides, taken before COVID-19 vaccination. All receptors derive from a human donor who received a COVID-19 vaccine.

This clone was seen once. The chain is built from TRBV30 and TRBJ1-5; weak D call: TRBD1 (5 bases). V was pared by 5 bases and J by 4 bases, with 15 bases between. Germline V gene data show CDR1 as GTSNPN and CDR2 as SVGIG (reference sequence). The CDR3 totals 14 residues. Here the CDR3 DNA reads TGTGCCTGGGGTGACGGGACCTCTAATCAGCCCCAGCATTTT. Protein: CAWGDGTSNQPQHF.

The chain recombines TRBV11-1 with TRBJ1-2, with 9 positions matching TRBD1. V trimming: 1 base; J trimming: 6 bases; junction bases outside the gene matches: 0. The CDR3 has 13 residues. CDR1 SGHAT and CDR2 FQDESV come from the germline V gene (reference sequence). The CDR3 sequence: CASSLGQGDGYTF. The CDR3 DNA reads as TGTGCCAGCAGCTTAGGACAGGGGGATGGCTACACCTTC. The full variable domain, with the rest looked up from reference TRBV11-1 and TRBJ1-2, is EAEVAQSPRYKITEKSQAVAFWCDPISGHATLYWYRQILGQGPELLVQFQDESVVDDSQLPKDRFSAERLKGVDSTLKIQPAELGDSAMYLCASSLGQGDGYTFGSGTRLTVV.

The gene calls are TRBV30 and TRBJ2-5; tentatively, D is TRBD2 (6 bases). The V and J ends lost 0 bases and 5 bases respectively, with 10 bases between them. There are 13 residues in the CDR3. CDR1 is GTSNPN, CDR2 SVGIG, per germline (reference sequence). CDR3 DNA: TGTGCCTGGAGTGTTACTAGCCGGGAGACCCAGTACTTC. It yields the protein CAWSVTSRETQYF.

The chain uses TRBV29-1 and TRBJ2-5, with no clear D. V shed 0 bases and J shed 5 bases, with 7 bases lying between them. This CDR3 region has 12 residues. Germline CDR1 SQVTM, CDR2 ANQGSEA. Written as DNA, the CDR3 is TGCAGCGTTGAAGAATGGGTTGAGACCCAGTACTTC. This translates into CSVEEWVETQYF. Complete variable domain (other parts from reference TRBV29-1 and TRBJ2-5): SAVISQKPSRDICQRGTSLTIQCQVDSQVTMMFWYRQQPGQSLTLIATANQGSEATYESGFVIDKFPISRPNLTFSTLTVSNMSPEDSSIYLCSVEEWVETQYFGPGTRLLVL.

The genes are TRBV27 and TRBJ1-4, with unresolved D. Looked up from germline, CDR1 is MNHEY and CDR2 is SMNVEV (reference sequence). The CDR3 runs 13 residues. The ends were cut back, 3 bases at V and 11 bases at J, with 13 bases in the middle. In DNA form, the CDR3 reads TGTGCCAGCAGTTTCCCGGGAAAAGGGAAACTGTTTTTT. This translates into CASSFPGKGKLFF.

A word on this clone: The sample holds other DNA sequences that translate to the same CDR3. The V and J genes are TRBV30 and TRBJ1-1; the D is unclear. Germline loops: CDR1 GTSNPN, CDR2 SVGIG (reference sequence). V lost 0 bases and J 3 bases, leaving 8 bases between the germline ends. The CDR3 sequence is 13 residues long. For the CDR3, the DNA is TGTGCCTGGAGTGTACAAGGGTACACTGAAGCTTTCTTT. Amino acid sequence: CAWSVQGYTEAFF.

The chain combines TRBV5-6 with TRBJ2-5; maybe TRBD2 (6 bases). The CDR3 contains 18 residues. Germline loops: CDR1 SGHDT, CDR2 YYEEEE. Trimming cost V 2 bases and J 0 bases, with 20 bases left between them. The CDR3 reads CASSLRNLRGKYQETQYF. The CDR3 nucleotides read TGTGCCAGCAGCTTACGGAATCTTCGCGGGAAGTACCAAGAGACCCAGTACTTC.

This clone was seen a few times. The chain couples TRBV7-4 to TRBJ1-1, with D tentatively TRBD1 (5 bases). Deletions cut 5 bases from V and 4 bases from J, with 14 bases between. Per the germline V gene, CDR1 is SGHVT and CDR2 is SQSDAQ. CDR3 size: 14 residues. The CDR3 reads CASSLQGSGTEAFF. The CDR3 nucleotides are TGTGCCAGCAGCCTTCAGGGTAGTGGCACTGAAGCTTTCTTT.

The chain links TRBV18 to TRBJ2-3; no definite D call. The germline V gene has CDR1 KGHSH and CDR2 LQKENI. V lost 6 bases and J lost 6, with 7 bases in between. This CDR3 region has 11 residues. CDR3 bases: TGTGCCAGCTCCCGCCTGGATACGCAGTATTTT. Residues: CASSRLDTQYF.

A few counts support this clone. The sample has other DNA sequences that encode this CDR3 too. V and J are TRBV5-1 and TRBJ1-2; D not certain. Germline V CDR1 and CDR2: SGHRS, YFSETQ. With 1 base removed from V and 4 bases from J, the gap between germline ends came to 11 bases. This CDR3 contains 14 residues. The CDR3 sequence: CASSLSGSSYGYTF. CDR3 DNA: TGCGCCAGCAGCTTGTCGGGGTCGTCCTATGGCTACACCTTC. The full variable domain, with the rest looked up from reference TRBV5-1 and TRBJ1-2, is KAGVTQTPRYLIKTRGQQVTLSCSPISGHRSVSWYQQTPGQGLQFLFEYFSETQRNKGNFPGRFSGRQFSNSRSEMNVSTLELGDSALYLCASSLSGSSYGYTFGSGTRLTVV.

The V gene is TRBV30, the J gene TRBJ1-3; a weak D match, TRBD1 (5 bases). V was pared by 4 bases and J by 1 base, with 8 bases between. The CDR3 has 13 amino acids. Germline loops: CDR1 GTSNPN, CDR2 SVGIG (reference sequence). CDR3 loop: CAWTRGSGNTIYF. Written as DNA, the CDR3 is TGTGCCTGGACCCGGGGGTCTGGAAACACCATATATTTT.

The J gene is TRBJ2-3, the V gene TRBV12-5; 11 nucleotides align to TRBD1. The CDR3 covers 17 residues. V was clipped by 1 base and J by 5 bases; unmatched bases: 8. Germline lookup yields CDR1 LGHNT and CDR2 FRNRAP. The chain's CDR3 is CASGLGLGQGVGDTQYF. Here the CDR3 DNA reads TGTGCTAGTGGTTTGGGGCTGGGACAGGGGGTTGGAGATACGCAGTATTTT. Supplemented by reference TRBV12-5 and TRBJ2-3, the full variable domain reads DARVTQTPRHKVTEMGQEVTMRCQPILGHNTVFWYRQTMMQGLELLAYFRNRAPLDDSGMPKDRFSAEMPDATLATLKIQPSEPRDSAVYFCASGLGLGQGVGDTQYFGPGTRLTVL.

The V gene is TRBV7-9, the J gene TRBJ1-1, with TRBD1 identical over 7 bases. Losses at the gene ends were 7 bases for V and 1 base for J; bases not matched to a gene: 6. This CDR3 contains 14 residues. Germline CDR1 is SEHNR and CDR2 is FQNEAQ (reference sequence). CDR3: CASIQTGTNTEAFF. The CDR3 DNA reads TGTGCCAGCATCCAGACAGGGACGAACACTGAAGCTTTCTTT. Full variable domain (missing parts from reference TRBV7-9 and TRBJ1-1): DTGVSQNPRHKITKRGQNVTFRCDPISEHNRLYWYRQTLGQGPEFLTYFQNEAQLEKSRLLSDRFSAERPKGSFSTLEIQRTEQGDSAMYLCASIQTGTNTEAFFGQGTRLTVV.

In this sample, this clone turned up a few times. This chain links TRBV6-5 with TRBJ1-3; unclear D gene. Germline loops: CDR1 MNHEY, CDR2 SVGAGI. This CDR3 contains 11 residues. V lost 10 bases, J lost 4 bases, and 8 bases lay in between. CDR3 protein: CATYGGNTIYF. Here the CDR3 DNA reads TGTGCCACCTACGGGGGAAACACCATATATTTT.

The V and J genes are TRBV7-3 and TRBJ2-2; D is tentatively TRBD1 or TRBD2 (6 bases each). Germline values: CDR1 SGHTA, CDR2 FQGTGA. The ends were cut back, 0 bases at V and 4 bases at J, with 9 bases in the middle. This CDR3 has 15 residues. The CDR3 is CASSLTGGSTGELFF. DNA for the CDR3: TGTGCCAGCAGCTTAACAGGGGGGAGCACCGGGGAGCTGTTTTTT.

The rearrangement links TRBV10-1 to TRBJ2-3, with 8 nucleotides matching TRBD1. V was pared by 10 bases and J by 1 base, with 4 bases of the junction left unmatched. CDR1 WNHNN and CDR2 SYGVQD come from the germline V gene (reference sequence). This CDR3 comprises 13 residues. The CDR3 coding sequence is TGCGCCACCGGACAGGGAGGCACAGATACGCAGTATTTT. This codes for CATGQGGTDTQYF.

The CDR3 coding sequence is TGTGCCAGCAGCCCACTAGCGGGGGTCTCCGGGGAGCTGTTTTTT. It codes for CASSPLAGVSGELFF. The J gene is TRBJ2-2, the V gene TRBV7-3, with 11 bases matching TRBD2. The CDR3 runs to 15 residues. CDR1 is SGHTA and CDR2 is FQGTGA in the germline V gene. V trimming: 5 bases; J trimming: 6 bases; junction bases outside the gene matches: 5.